This entry features one TCR beta chain sequence. This entry comes from a study of shared clonotypes between healthy human individuals. Genomic DNA for unsorted samples, which was extracted with the QIAamp DNA Blood Mini kit, came from 81 million or so PBMCs. The V end lost 3 bases, the J end lost 7 bases, and 12 bases lay between the germline ends. CDR1 is KGHSH, CDR2 LQKENI, per germline. This CDR3 spans 14 amino acids. Deep was the level used in running the assay. Sequencing used immunoSEQ multiplex PCR; TCRdb keeps in-frame clones, though not all of them. Found here are hundreds of thousands of clones, around 79% of them singletons; the top ten hold approximately 13%.

Material: PBMCs. The chain links TRBV18 to TRBJ2-2; perhaps TRBD2 as D (5 bases). The sequence derives from a woman aged 40 to 50 in good health. Some clones in this sample may be carry-over from other donors' samples. The CDR3 nucleotides read TGTGCCAGCTCACCCCAGGCAGAGGGCGGGGAGCTGTTTTTT. It codes for CASSPQAEGGELFF.